This T cell receptor beta chain emerged from a study of cytomegalovirus exposure and HLA in healthy donors. Findings and limits, study-wide: Researchers left out some V segments, among them TRBV6-2 and TRBV6-3, as indistinguishable. In all likelihood, a cluster of highly shared sequence variants was a sequencing artifact. Reports indicate that TCR beta sequences accurately predicted the HLA-A and HLA-B alleles of most subjects. Immune exposure data for these donors was limited to CMV serostatus.

Of note for this clone: No antigen is known for it.

The PCR was carried out with 60 Vbeta primers and 13 Jbeta primers. Clones were read by immunoSEQ multiplex PCR, and TCRdb kept only the in-frame ones, dropping some. The sample includes over 75,000 clones. Germline V gene sequence: CDR1 MNHNS, CDR2 SASEGT. With 3 bases removed from V and 6 bases from J, the gap between germline ends came to 9 bases. The CDR3 is 13 amino acids. This sequence originates from a man between 50 and 59 years old in good health and CMV-seronegative. Sequences were obtained from PBMCs. The chain recombines TRBV6-1 with TRBJ1-3; tentative D call: TRBD1 (5 bases). For the CDR3, the DNA is TGTGCCAGCAGTGACAGGGTGGCAAACACCATATATTTT. Its translation is CASSDRVANTIYF.